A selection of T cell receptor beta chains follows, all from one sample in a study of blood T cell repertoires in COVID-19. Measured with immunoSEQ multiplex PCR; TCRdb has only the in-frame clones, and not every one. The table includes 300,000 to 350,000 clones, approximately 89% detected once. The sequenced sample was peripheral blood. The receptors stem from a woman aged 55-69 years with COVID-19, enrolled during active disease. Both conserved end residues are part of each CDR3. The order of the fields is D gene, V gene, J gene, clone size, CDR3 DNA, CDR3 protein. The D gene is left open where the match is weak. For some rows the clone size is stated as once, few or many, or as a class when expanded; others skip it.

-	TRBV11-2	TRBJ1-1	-	TGTGCCAGCAGCCCCCGGTGGCGGGGCACTGAAGCTTTCTTT	CASSPRWRGTEAFF
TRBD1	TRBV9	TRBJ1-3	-	TGTGCCAGCAGCGTAGGGGGGACAGGGACCGCGGACGGAAACACCATATATTTT	CASSVGGTGTADGNTIYF
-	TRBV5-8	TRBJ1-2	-	TGTGCCAGCAGCTTGGGAGGGCCCTTCTACACCTTC	CASSLGGPFYTF
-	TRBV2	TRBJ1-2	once	TGTGCCAGCAGCTCCAGGGGACTATCCAACTATGGCTACACCTTC	CASSSRGLSNYGYTF
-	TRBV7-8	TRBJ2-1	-	TGTGCCAGCAGCTCCCAGGCTCTCAGCCTCAATGAGCAGTTCTTC	CASSSQALSLNEQFF
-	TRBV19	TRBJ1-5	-	TGTGCCAGTAGTCTGGCCCAGGGTACACGTAGCAATCAGCCCCAGCATTTT	CASSLAQGTRSNQPQHF
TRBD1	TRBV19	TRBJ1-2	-	TGTGCCAGTAACAAAGACAGGGGCTATGGCTACACCTTC	CASNKDRGYGYTF
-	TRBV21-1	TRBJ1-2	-	TGTGCCAGCAGCAAAAACCGGGACAGGGCTTGGGCCAACTATGGCTACACCTTC	CASSKNRDRAWANYGYTF
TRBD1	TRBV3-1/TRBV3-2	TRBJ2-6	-	TGTGCCAGCAGCCAAGTCCGGGACAGGGGCCCTGGGGCCAACGTCCTGACTTTC	CASSQVRDRGPGANVLTF
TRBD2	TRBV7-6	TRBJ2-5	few	TGTGCCAGCAGCTTAGAGAAGCGGGGGGGAGAGACCCAGTACTTC	CASSLEKRGGETQYF
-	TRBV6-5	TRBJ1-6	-	TGTGCCAGCATTCACAGACCCCGCTATAATTCACCCCTCCACTTT	CASIHRPRYNSPLHF
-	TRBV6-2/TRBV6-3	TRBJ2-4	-	TGTGCCAGCAGTCCCCTAGCCAAAAACATTCAGTACTTC	CASSPLAKNIQYF
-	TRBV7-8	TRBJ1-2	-	TGTGCCAGCAGCCCACAATCCATAAAGGGCTACACCTTC	CASSPQSIKGYTF
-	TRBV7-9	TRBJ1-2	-	TGTGCCAGCACGCACGGGACATCCTATGGCTACACCTTC	CASTHGTSYGYTF
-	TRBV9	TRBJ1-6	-	TGTGCCAGCAGCGTAACCCCGGATTCACCCCTCCACTTT	CASSVTPDSPLHF
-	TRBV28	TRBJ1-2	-	TGTGCCAGTGGACAGAGTAACTATGGCTACACCTTC	CASGQSNYGYTF
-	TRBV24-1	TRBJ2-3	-	TGTGCCACCAGTTGGCGGGCTAGCACAGATACGCAGTATTTT	CATSWRASTDTQYF
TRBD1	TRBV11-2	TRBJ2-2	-	TGTGCCAGCAGCTTATTGGGACAGGACAACACCGGGGAGCTGTTTTTT	CASSLLGQDNTGELFF
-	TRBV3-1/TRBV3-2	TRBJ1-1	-	TGTGCCAACCCAGGGGATCCCACTGAAGCTTTCTTT	CANPGDPTEAFF
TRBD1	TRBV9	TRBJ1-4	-	TGTGCCAGCAGCTACGGGACAGGGACAACTAATGAAAAACTGTTTTTT	CASSYGTGTTNEKLFF
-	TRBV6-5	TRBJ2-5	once	TGTGCCAGCAAGGGGACTCTGTCGAGAGAGACCCAGTACTTC	CASKGTLSRETQYF
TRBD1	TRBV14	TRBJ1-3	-	TGTGCCAGCAGCCTGGACAGGGCCTCTGGAAACACCATATATTTT	CASSLDRASGNTIYF
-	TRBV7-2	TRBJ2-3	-	TGTGCCAGCAGCCCCCAAGGAGGTAGGAAGGTTACGCAGTATTTT	CASSPQGGRKVTQYF
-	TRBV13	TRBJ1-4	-	TGTGCCAGCAGCTTGGGGCCAACTAATGAAAAACTGTTTTTT	CASSLGPTNEKLFF
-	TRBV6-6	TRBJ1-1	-	TGTGCCAGCAGTTTAGGGGGTTTAAGGGAAGCTTTCTTT	CASSLGGLREAFF
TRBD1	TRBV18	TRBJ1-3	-	TGTGCCAGCTCACGGATACAGGGGTTGAACACCATATATTTT	CASSRIQGLNTIYF
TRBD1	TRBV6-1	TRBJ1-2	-	TGTGCCAGCAGTTCAGGGGGCGGAATTGGCTACACCTTC	CASSSGGGIGYTF
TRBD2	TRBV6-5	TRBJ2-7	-	TGTGCCAGCAGTTACACTGTAGCGGGGGTGTACGAGCAGTACTTC	CASSYTVAGVYEQYF